The TCR beta chain described here comes from a study of T cell repertoires in cytomegalovirus infection. Study-level background: CMV infection together with matching HLA type was indicated by public TCR beta signatures.

Study observations and caveats: Summed frequency of shared TCR beta families picked out CMV carriers who also had the relevant HLA. Predominance within the ex vivo response was attributable to HLA-C-restricted CMV-specific TCR beta clonotypes.

TCRdb redid the calling of the reads with MiXCR, one entry per CDR3 protein. The table includes around 740,000 distinct CDR3 sequences, 35% to 45% detected once. The germline V gene has CDR1 SGHNT and CDR2 YENEEA. This CDR3 is built from 14 residues. Trimming took 5 bases from V and 7 from J, leaving 15 bases between them. Comments on this clonotype: Its antigen is as yet unknown.

This TCR was recovered from a human donor in good health (CMV status not recorded). Some clones in this sample may be carry-over from other donors' samples. The gene calls are TRBV11-3 and TRBJ2-1; D remains ambiguous. Sequences were obtained from PBMCs. The CDR3 bases are TGTGCCAGCAGCCTATCAGCTTCCGAGAATGAGCAGTTCTTC. Translating gives CASSLSASENEQFF.